The TCR beta chain under discussion was sequenced for a study of blood T cells in healthy people across ages. Germline-derived CDR1 and CDR2 are MNHEY and SVGAGI. The CDR3 length is 15 residues. V gave up 2 bases and J gave up 0 bases, with 8 bases separating them. Then a second PCR, running about 6 to 12 cycles, was carried out with a sample-barcoded 5' primer and a J-beta primer mix. Each cDNA molecule was tagged by a template-switch adaptor that had 12 random nucleotides. Each CDR3 protein is one row after TCRdb ran MiXCR on the 5' RACE reads. The sample has some 1.4 million distinct CDR3 sequences; around 39% are singletons.

Sequenced: blood. The receptor's source is a woman aged 18-29 years in good health. This chain uses TRBV6-5 with TRBJ2-1, with D hard to call. The CDR3 sequence is CASSYEQSSYNEQFF. The DNA of the CDR3 is TGTGCCAGCAGTTACGAACAAAGCTCCTACAATGAGCAGTTCTTC.